This T cell receptor beta chain was sequenced for a study of T-cell reconstitution after alpha-beta-depleted transplantation in children. Findings and caveats of the study: Reports say that about two months after transplant, the alpha-beta T cells came out of several hundred graft clones that had expanded. T-cell counts and diversity were attributed mostly to newly produced T cells one year after transplant. Surviving recipient T cells and thymic progenitors accounted for the high day-60 TCRbeta diversity observed in some patients.

As regards this clonotype: Its specificity is not known.

The TCRbeta library incorporated unique molecular identifiers. One entry per CDR3 protein, called by TCRdb with MiXCR from the PCR reads. Of some 460,000 distinct CDR3 sequences listed, 15% to 20% are singletons. Germline loops: CDR1 SGHAT, CDR2 FQNNGV. With V trimmed by 5 bases and J by 5 bases, 5 bases remained unmatched. This CDR3 region has 14 residues. The chain carries TRBV11-2 and TRBJ1-4, with 7 bases that match TRBD1. The clonotype comes from a boy under two years old who had a stem cell transplant for Wiskott-Aldrich syndrome, so the T cells may come from the graft donor. This specimen was PBMCs, mostly from graft donor cells, taken 360 days after TCRalphabeta/CD19-depleted stem cell transplant. The CDR3 reads CASSPGQFNEKLFF. Written as DNA, the CDR3 is TGTGCCAGCAGCCCGGGACAGTTCAATGAAAAACTGTTTTTT.